The 14 T cell receptor beta chains below were found in one sample sequenced in a study of OX40 agonist ivuxolimab in advanced cancers. Sequencing used immunoSEQ multiplex PCR; TCRdb keeps in-frame clones, though not all of them. The sample holds 60,000 to 85,000 clones, roughly 90% seen once. Material: CD4+ or CD8+ T cells sorted from blood, obtained in a trial of the OX40 agonist ivuxolimab. These receptors were taken from an adult with an advanced solid tumor such as melanoma, head and neck, liver or kidney cancer.

The V gene is TRBV6-5, the J gene TRBJ2-7; tentatively, D is TRBD2 (5 bases). The ends were cut back, 11 bases at V and 0 bases at J, with 17 bases in the middle. The CDR3 extends over 14 amino acids. Germline V lookup: CDR1 MNHEY, CDR2 SVGAGI. The CDR3 reads CARAWRTFSYEQYF. The CDR3 DNA reads TGTGCCCGCGCATGGCGGACTTTCTCCTACGAGCAGTACTTC.

In this sample, this clone turned up a few times. The chain has TRBV7-3 and TRBJ1-6; D possibly corresponds to TRBD1 (6 bases). Germline values: CDR1 SGHTA, CDR2 FQGTGA. V gave up 5 bases and J gave up 7 bases, with 9 bases separating them. The CDR3 sequence is 13 residues long. The CDR3, as DNA: TGTGCCAGCAGCGCAGGGGACAATTCACCCCTCCACTTT. Translation gives CASSAGDNSPLHF.

The chain's CDR3 is CASSVRGAEETQYF. In DNA, the CDR3 is TGTGCCAGCAGCGTCAGGGGGGCTGAGGAGACCCAGTACTTC. J is TRBJ2-5 and V is TRBV9; D is perhaps TRBD1 (7 bases). V was pared by 2 bases and J by 5 bases, with 13 bases between. The CDR3 totals 14 residues. Per the germline V gene, CDR1 is SGDLS and CDR2 is YYNGEE. The full variable domain, its missing parts supplied by reference TRBV9 and TRBJ2-5, is DSGVTQTPKHLITATGQRVTLRCSPRSGDLSVYWYQQSLDQGLQFLIQYYNGEERAKGNILERFSAQQFPDLHSELNLSSLELGDSALYFCASSVRGAEETQYFGPGTRLLVL.

The chain is built from TRBV4-1 and TRBJ1-4; 9 bases fit TRBD1. Germline loops: CDR1 MGHRA, CDR2 YSYEKL. The CDR3 spans 17 residues. Germline trimming cut 0 bases from V and 6 bases from J; bases unmatched to any gene: 8. CDR3 coding DNA: TGCGCCAGCAGCCAAGAGGGGGGGACAGGGAGTTATGAAAAACTGTTTTTT. This gives the protein CASSQEGGTGSYEKLFF.

The CDR3 sequence: CASSLVREGDYGYTF. In DNA, the CDR3 is TGCGCCAGCAGCTTGGTCCGGGAAGGGGACTATGGCTACACCTTC. This chain joins TRBV5-1 and TRBJ1-2; tentative D call: TRBD1 (5 bases). The CDR3 sequence is 15 residues long. The ends were cut back, 0 bases at V and 3 bases at J, with 12 bases in the middle. Germline V CDR1 and CDR2: SGHRS, YFSETQ.

The V call is TRBV27, the J call TRBJ2-7, with 7 bases lining up with TRBD1. The germline CDR1 and CDR2 sequences are MNHEY and SMNVEV (reference sequence). CDR3 length equals 14 residues. V lost 5 bases, J lost 4 bases, and 8 bases stayed unmatched. CDR3 in amino acids: CASSPTGILYEQYF. CDR3 bases: TGTGCCAGCAGTCCGACAGGGATCCTTTACGAGCAGTACTTC.

This sequence joins TRBV10-3 and TRBJ2-1, with D uncertain. The CDR3 runs to 15 residues. In germline, CDR1 is ENHRY, CDR2 SYGVKD. The V end lost 1 base, the J end lost 2 bases, and 9 bases lay between the germline ends. The CDR3 loop is CAISELRGAYNEQFF. The CDR3, as DNA: TGTGCCATCAGTGAGTTGAGAGGAGCCTACAATGAGCAGTTCTTC.

In regard to this clone: The same CDR3 is also encoded by other DNA sequences in this sample. V and J are TRBV6-5 and TRBJ2-3; D unresolved. V was trimmed by 0 bases and J by 3 bases, leaving 4 bases between them. CDR1 and CDR2 (germline): MNHEY, SVGAGI. The CDR3 has 13 amino acids. This CDR3 is CASSYSNTDTQYF. The CDR3 nucleotides read TGTGCCAGCAGTTACTCTAATACAGATACGCAGTATTTT.

The chain has TRBV13 and TRBJ1-3; possibly TRBD1 for D (6 bases). The V and J ends lost 5 bases and 4 bases respectively, with 18 bases between them. This CDR3 spans 16 amino acids. CDR1 PRHDT and CDR2 FYEKMQ come from the germline V gene (reference sequence). The chain's CDR3 is CASSIQQGVAGNTIYF. DNA of the CDR3: TGTGCCAGCAGCATCCAACAGGGTGTAGCGGGAAACACCATATATTTT.

The gene calls are TRBV7-7 and TRBJ2-1; 8 positions agree with TRBD2. The CDR3 spans 15 residues. The V gene end was trimmed by 1 base and the J gene end by 9 bases; junction bases not matched to a gene: 8. CDR1 SSHAT and CDR2 FNYEAQ come from the germline V gene (reference sequence). CDR3 sequence: CASSLVPGLVGEQFF. The CDR3, as DNA: TGTGCCAGCAGCTTAGTTCCGGGACTAGTGGGTGAGCAGTTCTTC.

The V call is TRBV6-1, the J call TRBJ1-1; the D gene is possibly TRBD1 (5 bases). V was shortened by 7 bases and J by 5 bases, with 8 bases between the two germline ends. The CDR3 is made up of 11 amino acids. Looked up from germline, CDR1 is MNHNS and CDR2 is SASEGT. CDR3 loop: CASTGLTEAFF. CDR3 sequence (DNA): TGTGCCAGCACAGGGCTGACTGAAGCTTTCTTT.

V and J are TRBV5-1 and TRBJ2-2, with 7 nucleotides matching TRBD2. CDR3 length: 15 residues. Trimming took 5 bases from V and 2 from J; bases not matched to a gene: 6. Germline CDR1 is SGHRS and CDR2 is YFSETQ. CDR3 DNA: TGCGCCAGCAGTCCGGGGGGAGGAAACACCGGGGAGCTGTTTTTT. Encoded protein: CASSPGGGNTGELFF. Variable domain in full (rest from reference TRBV5-1 and TRBJ2-2): KAGVTQTPRYLIKTRGQQVTLSCSPISGHRSVSWYQQTPGQGLQFLFEYFSETQRNKGNFPGRFSGRQFSNSRSEMNVSTLELGDSALYLCASSPGGGNTGELFFGEGSRLTVL.

This sequence joins TRBV2 and TRBJ1-2; D not certain. The germline V gene encodes CDR1 SNHLY and CDR2 FYNNEI. Trimming pared 2 bases from V and 8 bases from J, leaving 9 bases between. The CDR3 runs to 12 residues. DNA for the CDR3: TGTGCCAGCAGTGAAAGGGTGGAGGGCTACACCTTC. As protein: CASSERVEGYTF.

The chain has TRBV7-3 and TRBJ2-1; D perhaps matches TRBD2 (5 bases). Germline V gene lookup returns CDR1 SGHTA and CDR2 FQGTGA. Between the trimmed V and J ends, which lost 5 bases and 3 bases, there was a span of 11 bases. The CDR3 has 14 residues. This CDR3 is CASSADRDYNEQFF. In DNA form, the CDR3 reads TGTGCCAGCAGCGCCGACCGGGACTACAATGAGCAGTTCTTC.